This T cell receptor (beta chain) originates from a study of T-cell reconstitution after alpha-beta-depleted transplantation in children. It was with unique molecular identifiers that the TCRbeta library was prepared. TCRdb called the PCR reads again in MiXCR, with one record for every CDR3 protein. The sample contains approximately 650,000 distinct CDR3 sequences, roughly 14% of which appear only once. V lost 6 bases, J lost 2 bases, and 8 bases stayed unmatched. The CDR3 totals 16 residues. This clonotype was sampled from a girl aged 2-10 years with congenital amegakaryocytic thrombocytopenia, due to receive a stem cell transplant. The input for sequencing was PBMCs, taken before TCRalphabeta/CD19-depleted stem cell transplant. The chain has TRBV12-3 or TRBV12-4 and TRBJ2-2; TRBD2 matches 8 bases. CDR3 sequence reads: CASSPTAGGNTGELFF. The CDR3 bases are TGTGCCAGCAGCCCTACGGCGGGGGGAAACACCGGGGAGCTGTTTTTT.